This T cell receptor beta chain derives from a study of T cell changes during pregnancy in multiple sclerosis. This clone came up once. This CDR3 region has 14 residues. Germline values: CDR1 LNHDA, CDR2 SQIVND (reference sequence). With 5 bases clipped from V and 1 base from J, the junction kept 4 bases outside the gene matches. Using immunoSEQ multiplex PCR, the repertoire was profiled, and TCRdb retains in-frame clones only, with some absent. The data contain about 67,000 clones, approximately 90% of them singletons. The receptor's source is a female donor with multiple sclerosis, enrolled in a pregnancy study. The gene calls are TRBV19 and TRBJ1-1; 7 bases line up with TRBD1. The sample in question was peripheral blood, obtained in the second trimester of pregnancy. CDR3: CASSLQGGNTEAFF. In nucleotides, the CDR3 is TGTGCCAGTAGTCTCCAGGGGGGGAACACTGAAGCTTTCTTT.